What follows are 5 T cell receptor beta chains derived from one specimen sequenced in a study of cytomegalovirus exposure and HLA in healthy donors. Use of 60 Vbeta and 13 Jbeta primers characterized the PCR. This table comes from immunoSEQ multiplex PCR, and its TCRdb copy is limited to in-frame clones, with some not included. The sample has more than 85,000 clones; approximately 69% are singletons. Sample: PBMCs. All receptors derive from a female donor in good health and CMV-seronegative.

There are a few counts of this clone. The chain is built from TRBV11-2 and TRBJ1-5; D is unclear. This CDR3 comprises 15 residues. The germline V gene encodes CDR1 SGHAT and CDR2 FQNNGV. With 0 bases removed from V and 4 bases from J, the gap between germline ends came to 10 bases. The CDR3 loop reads CASSLDGGKNQPQHF. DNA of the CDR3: TGTGCCAGCAGCTTAGATGGAGGGAAGAATCAGCCCCAGCATTTT.

The DNA for the CDR3 is TGTGCCAGCAGCGCTGGACAGGTCTACGAGCAGTACTTC. Its protein product is CASSAGQVYEQYF. V and J are TRBV2 and TRBJ2-7, with 7 bases lining up with TRBD1. The V and J ends lost 6 bases and 3 bases, in that order; junction bases with no gene match: 5. Germline CDR1 is SNHLY and CDR2 is FYNNEI. This CDR3 contains 13 residues.

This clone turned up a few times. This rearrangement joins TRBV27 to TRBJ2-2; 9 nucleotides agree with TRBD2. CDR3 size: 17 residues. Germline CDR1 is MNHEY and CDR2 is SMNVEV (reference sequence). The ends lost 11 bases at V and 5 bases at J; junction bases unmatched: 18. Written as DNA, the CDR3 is TGTGCCCCTCAGGGTTCGGCGGGAGGGCCATATACCGGGGAGCTGTTTTTT. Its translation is CAPQGSAGGPYTGELFF.

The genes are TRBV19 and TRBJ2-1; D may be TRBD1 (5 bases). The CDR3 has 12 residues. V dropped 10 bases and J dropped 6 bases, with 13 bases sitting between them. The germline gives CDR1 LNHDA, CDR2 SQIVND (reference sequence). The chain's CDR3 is CATGHIGNEQFF. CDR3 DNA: TGTGCCACAGGACATATCGGCAATGAGCAGTTCTTC.

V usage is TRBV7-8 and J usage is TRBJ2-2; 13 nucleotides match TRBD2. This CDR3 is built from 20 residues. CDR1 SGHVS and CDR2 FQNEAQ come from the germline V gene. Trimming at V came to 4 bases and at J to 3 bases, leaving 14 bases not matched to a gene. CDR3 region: CASSSRPGLAGWGDTGELFF. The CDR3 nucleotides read TGTGCCAGCAGCTCAAGGCCGGGACTAGCGGGATGGGGGGACACCGGGGAGCTGTTTTTT. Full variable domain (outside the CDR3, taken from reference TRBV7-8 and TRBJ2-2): GAGVSQSPRYKVAKRGQDVALRCDPISGHVSLFWYQQALGQGPEFLTYFQNEAQLDKSGLPSDRFFAERPEGSVSTLKIQRTQQEDSAVYLCASSSRPGLAGWGDTGELFFGEGSRLTVL.